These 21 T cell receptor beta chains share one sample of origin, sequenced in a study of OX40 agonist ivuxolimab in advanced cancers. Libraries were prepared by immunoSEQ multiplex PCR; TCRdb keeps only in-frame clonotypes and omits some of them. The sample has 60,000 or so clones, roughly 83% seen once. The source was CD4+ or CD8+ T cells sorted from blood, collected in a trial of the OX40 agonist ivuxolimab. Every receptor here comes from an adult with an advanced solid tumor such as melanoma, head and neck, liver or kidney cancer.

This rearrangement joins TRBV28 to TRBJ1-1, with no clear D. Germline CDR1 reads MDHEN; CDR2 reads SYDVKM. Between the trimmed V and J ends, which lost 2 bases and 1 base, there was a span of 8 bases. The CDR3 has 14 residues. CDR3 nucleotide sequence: TGTGCCAGCAGTTTACAACAGCCGAACACTGAAGCTTTCTTT. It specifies CASSLQQPNTEAFF.

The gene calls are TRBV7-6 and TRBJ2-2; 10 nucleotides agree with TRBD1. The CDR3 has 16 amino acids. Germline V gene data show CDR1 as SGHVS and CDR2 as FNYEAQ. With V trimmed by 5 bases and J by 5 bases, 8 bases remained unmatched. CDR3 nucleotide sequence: TGTGCCAGCAGCCCCCTCGGGACAGGGGCTACCGGGGAGCTGTTTTTT. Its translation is CASSPLGTGATGELFF.

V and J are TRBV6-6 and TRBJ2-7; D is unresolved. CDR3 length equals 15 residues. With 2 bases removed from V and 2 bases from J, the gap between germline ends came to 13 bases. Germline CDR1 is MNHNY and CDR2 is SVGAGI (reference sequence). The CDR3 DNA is TGTGCCAGCAGTTACGGCCCGAACGGACCCTACGAGCAGTACTTC. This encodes CASSYGPNGPYEQYF.

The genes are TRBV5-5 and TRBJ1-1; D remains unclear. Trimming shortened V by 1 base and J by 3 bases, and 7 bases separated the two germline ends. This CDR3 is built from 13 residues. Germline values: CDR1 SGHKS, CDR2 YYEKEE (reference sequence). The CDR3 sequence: CASSLQEDTEAFF. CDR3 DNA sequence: TGTGCCAGCAGCTTGCAGGAAGACACTGAAGCTTTCTTT. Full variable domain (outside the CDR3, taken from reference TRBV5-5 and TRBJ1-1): DAGVTQSPTHLIKTRGQQVTLRCSPISGHKSVSWYQQVLGQGPQFIFQYYEKEERGRGNFPDRFSARQFPNYSSELNVNALLLGDSALYLCASSLQEDTEAFFGQGTRLTVV.

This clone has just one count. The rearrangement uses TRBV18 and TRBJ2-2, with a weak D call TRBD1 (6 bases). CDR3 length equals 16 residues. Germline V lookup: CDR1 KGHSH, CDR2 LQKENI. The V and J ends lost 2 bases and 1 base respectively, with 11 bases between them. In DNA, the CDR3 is TGTGCCAGCTCACCATCTCCACAGGGGAACACCGGGGAGCTGTTTTTT. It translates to CASSPSPQGNTGELFF.

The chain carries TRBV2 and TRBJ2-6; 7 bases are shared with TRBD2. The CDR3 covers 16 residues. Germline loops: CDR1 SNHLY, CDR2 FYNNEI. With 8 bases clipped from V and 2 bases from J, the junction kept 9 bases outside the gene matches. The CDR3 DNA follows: TGTGCCAGCTCAAAGGGAGGGGAGGCTGGGGCCAACGTCCTGACTTTC. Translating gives CASSKGGEAGANVLTF.

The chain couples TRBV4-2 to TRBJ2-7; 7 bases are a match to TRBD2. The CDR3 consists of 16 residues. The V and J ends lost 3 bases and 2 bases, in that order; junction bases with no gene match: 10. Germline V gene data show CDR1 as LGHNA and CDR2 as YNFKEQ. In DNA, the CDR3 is TGTGCCAGCAGCCAGGTTTTGGGGGGGACTACCTACGAGCAGTACTTC. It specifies CASSQVLGGTTYEQYF.

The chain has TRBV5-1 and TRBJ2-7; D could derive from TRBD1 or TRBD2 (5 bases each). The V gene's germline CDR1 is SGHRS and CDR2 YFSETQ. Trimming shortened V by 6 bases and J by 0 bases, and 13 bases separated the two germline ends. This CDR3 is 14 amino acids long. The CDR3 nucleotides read TGCGCCAGCACACCAGGTGGGGGCTCCTACGAGCAGTACTTC. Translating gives CASTPGGGSYEQYF.

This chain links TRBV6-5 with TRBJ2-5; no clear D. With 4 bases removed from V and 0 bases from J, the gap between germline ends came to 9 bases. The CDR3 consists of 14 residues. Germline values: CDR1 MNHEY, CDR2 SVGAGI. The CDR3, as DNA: TGTGCCAGCAGTTGGAGAGGCCACCAAGAGACCCAGTACTTC. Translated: CASSWRGHQETQYF.

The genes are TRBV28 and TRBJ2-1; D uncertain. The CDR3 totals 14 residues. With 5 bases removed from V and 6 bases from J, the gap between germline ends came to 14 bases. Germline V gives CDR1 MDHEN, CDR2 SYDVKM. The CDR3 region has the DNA TGTGCCAGCAGTCCCCCGACGCGTCGCAATGAGCAGTTCTTC. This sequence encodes CASSPPTRRNEQFF.

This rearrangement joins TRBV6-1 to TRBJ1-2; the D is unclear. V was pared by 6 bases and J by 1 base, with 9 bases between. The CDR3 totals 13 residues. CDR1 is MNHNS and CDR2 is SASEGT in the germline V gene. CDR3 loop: CASRRLLNYGYTF. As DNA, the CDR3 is TGTGCCAGCAGACGGTTACTTAACTATGGCTACACCTTC.

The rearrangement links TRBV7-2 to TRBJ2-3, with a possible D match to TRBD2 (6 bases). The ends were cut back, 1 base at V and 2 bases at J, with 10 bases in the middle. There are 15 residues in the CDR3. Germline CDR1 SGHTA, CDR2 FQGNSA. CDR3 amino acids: CASSLVWGDTDTQYF. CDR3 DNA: TGTGCCAGCAGCTTAGTTTGGGGGGACACAGATACGCAGTATTTT.

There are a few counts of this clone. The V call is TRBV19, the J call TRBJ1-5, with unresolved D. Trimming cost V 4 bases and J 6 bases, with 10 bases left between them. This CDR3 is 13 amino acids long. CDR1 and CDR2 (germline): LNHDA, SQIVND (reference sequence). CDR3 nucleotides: TGTGCCAGTAGTACTGGTAGGTCTCAGCCCCAGCATTTT. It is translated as CASSTGRSQPQHF.

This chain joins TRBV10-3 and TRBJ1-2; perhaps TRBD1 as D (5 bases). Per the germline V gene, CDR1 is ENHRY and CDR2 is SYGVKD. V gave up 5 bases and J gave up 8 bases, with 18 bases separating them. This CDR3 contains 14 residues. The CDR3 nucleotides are TGTGCCATCAGTTTACAGGAGTTGGGCATAGGCTACACCTTC. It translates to CAISLQELGIGYTF.

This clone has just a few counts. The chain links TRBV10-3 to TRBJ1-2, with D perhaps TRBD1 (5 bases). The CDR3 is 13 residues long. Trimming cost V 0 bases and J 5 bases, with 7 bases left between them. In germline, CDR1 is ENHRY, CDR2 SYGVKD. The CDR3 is CAISESGEYGYTF. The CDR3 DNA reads TGTGCCATCAGTGAGTCGGGGGAGTATGGCTACACCTTC.

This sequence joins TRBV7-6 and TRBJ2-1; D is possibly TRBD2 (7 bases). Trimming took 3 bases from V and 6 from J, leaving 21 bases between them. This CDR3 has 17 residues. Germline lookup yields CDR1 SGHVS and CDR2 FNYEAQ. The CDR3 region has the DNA TGTGCCAGCAGCTTGAGTCGCGGGGGCGTCACAACCAATGAGCAGTTCTTC. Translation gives CASSLSRGGVTTNEQFF.

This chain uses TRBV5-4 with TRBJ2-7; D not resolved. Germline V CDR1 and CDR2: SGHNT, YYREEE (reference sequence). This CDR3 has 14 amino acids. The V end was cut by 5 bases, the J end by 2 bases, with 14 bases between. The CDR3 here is CASSPGYPPYEQYF. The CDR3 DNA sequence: TGTGCCAGCAGTCCCGGCTACCCACCCTACGAGCAGTACTTC. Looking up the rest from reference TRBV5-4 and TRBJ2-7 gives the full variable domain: ETGVTQSPTHLIKTRGQQVTLRCSSQSGHNTVSWYQQALGQGPQFIFQYYREEENGRGNFPPRFSGLQFPNYSSELNVNALELDDSALYLCASSPGYPPYEQYFGPGTRLTVT.

DNA for the CDR3: TGTGCCAGCAGTTACTCGGGCCAGGGAAGAGCAGATACGCAGTATTTT. Protein: CASSYSGQGRADTQYF. This sequence joins TRBV6-5 and TRBJ2-3, with D possibly TRBD1 on 5 matching bases. The CDR3 sequence is 16 residues long. Germline V lookup: CDR1 MNHEY, CDR2 SVGAGI. The germline V and J ends were trimmed by 0 bases and 4 bases, with 14 bases remaining between them.

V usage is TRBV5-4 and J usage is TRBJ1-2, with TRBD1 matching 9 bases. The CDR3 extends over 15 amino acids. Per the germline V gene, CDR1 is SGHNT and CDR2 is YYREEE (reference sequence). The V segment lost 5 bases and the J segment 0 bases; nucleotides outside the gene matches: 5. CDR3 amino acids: CASSPTGGTNYGYTF. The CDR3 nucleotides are TGTGCCAGCAGTCCGACAGGGGGAACTAACTATGGCTACACCTTC.

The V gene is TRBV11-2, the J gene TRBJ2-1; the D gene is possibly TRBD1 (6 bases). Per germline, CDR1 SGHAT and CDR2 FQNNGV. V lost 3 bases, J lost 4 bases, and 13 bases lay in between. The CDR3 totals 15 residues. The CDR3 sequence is CASSFTTGQYNEQFF. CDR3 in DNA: TGTGCCAGCAGCTTCACAACAGGGCAGTACAATGAGCAGTTCTTC.

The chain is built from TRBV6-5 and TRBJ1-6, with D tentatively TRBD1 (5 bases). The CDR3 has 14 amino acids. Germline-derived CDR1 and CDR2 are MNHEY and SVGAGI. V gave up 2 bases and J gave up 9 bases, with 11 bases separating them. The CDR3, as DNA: TGTGCCAGCAGTTACGGGGCAGTCGGTTCACCCCTCCACTTT. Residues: CASSYGAVGSPLHF.